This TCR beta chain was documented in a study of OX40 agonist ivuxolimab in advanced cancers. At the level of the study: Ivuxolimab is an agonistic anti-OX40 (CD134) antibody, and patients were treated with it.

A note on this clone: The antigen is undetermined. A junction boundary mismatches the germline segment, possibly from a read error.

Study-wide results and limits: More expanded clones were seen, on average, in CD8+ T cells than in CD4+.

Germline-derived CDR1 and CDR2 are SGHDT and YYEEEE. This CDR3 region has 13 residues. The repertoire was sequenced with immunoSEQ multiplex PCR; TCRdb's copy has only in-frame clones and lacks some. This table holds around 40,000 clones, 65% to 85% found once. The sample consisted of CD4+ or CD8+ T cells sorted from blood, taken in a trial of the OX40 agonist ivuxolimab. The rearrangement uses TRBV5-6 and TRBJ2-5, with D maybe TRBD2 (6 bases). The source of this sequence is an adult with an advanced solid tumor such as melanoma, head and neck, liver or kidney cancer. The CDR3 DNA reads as TGTGCCAGCAGCAGACCCACGGGGGAGACCCGGTACTTC. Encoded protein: CASSRPTGETRYF.